This T cell receptor beta chain was sequenced in a study of CD4 T cells in relation to SARS-CoV-2 and coronaviruses. The protocol was immunoSEQ multiplex PCR, while the TCRdb copy is restricted to in-frame clones and leaves out a portion. The data contain roughly 68,000 clones, approximately 95% of them singletons. Germline loops: CDR1 SGHRS, CDR2 YFSETQ. The CDR3 sequence is 14 residues long. Trimming shortened V by 0 bases and J by 4 bases, and 8 bases separated the two germline ends. Before the COVID-19 pandemic, during about 2010-2019, CD4+ T cells were taken from unexposed donors. Sequencing used naive CD4+ T cells from PBMCs. Subset reported: naive CD4+ T cells isolated by negative enrichment. The gene calls are TRBV5-1 and TRBJ1-3, with D unclear. This receptor was obtained from a human donor in good health. The CDR3 protein is CASSLDAGGNTIYF. The CDR3 nucleotides read TGCGCCAGCAGCTTGGATGCGGGGGGAAACACCATATATTTT.